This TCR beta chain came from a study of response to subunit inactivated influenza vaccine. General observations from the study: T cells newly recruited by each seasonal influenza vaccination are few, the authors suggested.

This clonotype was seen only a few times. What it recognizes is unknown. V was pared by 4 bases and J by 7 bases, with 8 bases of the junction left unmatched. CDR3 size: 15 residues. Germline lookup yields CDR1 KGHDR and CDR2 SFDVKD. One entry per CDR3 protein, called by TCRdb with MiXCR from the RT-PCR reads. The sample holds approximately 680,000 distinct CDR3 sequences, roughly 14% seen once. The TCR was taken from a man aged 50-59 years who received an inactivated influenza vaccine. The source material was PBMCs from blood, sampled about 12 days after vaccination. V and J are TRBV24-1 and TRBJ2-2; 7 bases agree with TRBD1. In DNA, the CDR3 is TGTGCCACCAGTGAGCCGACAGGGATGGTCGGGGAGCTGTTTTTT. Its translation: CATSEPTGMVGELFF.